Listed below are T cell receptor beta chains from one sample, sequenced in a study of blood T cell repertoires in COVID-19. Produced via immunoSEQ multiplex PCR; TCRdb's table is partial and in-frame only. This table holds roughly 250,000 clones, about 83% found once. Specimen: peripheral blood. The source is a man aged 50 to 60 with acute or convalescent COVID-19. Both conserved end residues are part of each CDR3.

cdr3_aa	j_call	v_call	cdr3_length
CASRQGVTEAFF	TRBJ1-1	TRBV10-1	12
CASSRTLAGGPDTQYF	TRBJ2-3	TRBV6-6	16
CASSFGGGNHQPQHF	TRBJ1-5	TRBV5-6	15
CASSHSGEPYNEQFF	TRBJ2-1	TRBV5-6	15
CASSQEGPGMNSLAKNIQYF	TRBJ2-4	TRBV4-1	20
CAISTGEGVQPQHF	TRBJ1-5	TRBV10-3	14
CASSLGRAGANTGELFF	TRBJ2-2	TRBV7-9	17
CASSQGGQKLFF	TRBJ1-4	TRBV14	12
CASSEVVSGTRGF	TRBJ2-3	TRBV6-1	13
CASSPQRDTQYF	TRBJ2-3	TRBV11-2	12
CASSEEREGYTF	TRBJ1-2	TRBV6-1	12